Listed here are 2 T cell receptor beta chains from one sample, sequenced in a study of blood T cells in healthy people across ages. Primed by a sample-barcoded 5' primer and a J-beta primer mix, a second PCR proceeded for about 7 to 11 cycles. Each CDR3 protein is one row after TCRdb ran MiXCR on the 5' RACE reads. Here the sample spans around 990,000 distinct CDR3 sequences, almost 25% being singletons. In addition, the sample was reused for a study of T cells of mothers and their children.

Material for sequencing was blood. Receptors originate from a girl aged 2 to 10 in good health.

The gene calls are TRBV10-3 and TRBJ1-2; 9 nucleotides agree with TRBD1. The V gene's germline CDR1 is ENHRY and CDR2 SYGVKD. The CDR3 is made up of 13 amino acids. The V gene end was trimmed by 10 bases and the J gene end by 7 bases; junction bases not matched to a gene: 10. DNA of the CDR3: TGTGCCACCAGGGACAGGGAGGCGAGTGGCTACACCTTC. Translated: CATRDREASGYTF.

The table lists this clonotype with a few counts. This sequence joins TRBV29-1 and TRBJ2-7; 7 bases line up with TRBD1. Germline CDR1 is SQVTM and CDR2 is ANQGSEA. This CDR3 has 14 amino acids. V gave up 4 bases and J gave up 1 base; unmatched junction bases: 7. The CDR3, as DNA: TGCAGCGTTGCCGGACAGGAACTATCCTACGAGCAGTACTTC. Translated, it gives CSVAGQELSYEQYF.